This TCR beta chain was captured by sequencing in a study of T cells in Graves' hyperthyroidism and ophthalmopathy. Study background: Blood from the periphery was taken at initial diagnosis, before any treatment. Study-level results: Prediction of ophthalmopathy progression came a median roughly 7.1 months pre-onset.

The CDR3 contains 17 residues. Per the germline V gene, CDR1 is MNHNS and CDR2 is SASEGT. RNA transcripts gave rise to amplified TCR beta CDR3 regions. The primer set for the first-round RT-PCR of the TCR CDR3 was HTBI. TCRdb re-derived calls from the multiplex PCR reads in MiXCR, one entry per CDR3 protein. The table shows more than 350,000 distinct CDR3 sequences, with about a sixth occurring only once. Comments on this clonotype: The antigen is undetermined. This clone may be a read error of a much larger clone one base away.

What was sequenced was blood. This sequence originates from a woman in her thirties with Graves' hyperthyroidism that later progressed to Graves' ophthalmopathy. The gene calls are TRBV6-1 and TRBJ2-3, with 14 bases aligning to TRBD2. The CDR3 spells CASSEEGTSGGTDAQYF. The CDR3 DNA sequence: TGTGCCAGCAGTGAAGAAGGGACTAGCGGGGGCACAGATGCGCAGTATTTT.